This T cell receptor (beta chain) came from a study of response to subunit inactivated influenza vaccine. Findings and caveats of the study: Authors suggested few new T cells are recruited by each seasonal influenza vaccination.

This clonotype has ten or more counts. Antigen specificity is unknown. The V gene lost 1 base and the J gene lost 3 bases, with 4 bases spanning the gap. In germline, CDR1 is DFQATT, CDR2 SNEGSKA (reference sequence). The CDR3 loop spans 11 amino acids. MiXCR was run by TCRdb on the RT-PCR reads, yielding one entry per CDR3 protein. The sample consists of more than 450,000 distinct CDR3 sequences, 7.5% to 8.5% of them appearing once. This TCR was sampled from a man in his fifties or sixties who received an inactivated influenza vaccine. Here the sequenced sample was PBMCs from blood, taken less than 25 months after vaccination. The rearrangement joins TRBV20-1 to TRBJ2-7; D is uncertain. The CDR3 nucleotides read TGCAGTGCTAGAGTCGTCTACGAGCAGTACTTC. It specifies CSARVVYEQYF.